This T cell receptor (beta chain) appears in the sequencing data of a study of PD-L1 blockade in urothelial cancer. Looked up from germline, CDR1 is SGDLS and CDR2 is YYNGEE. J lost 1 base, V lost 0 bases, and 4 bases had no gene match. The CDR3 spans 16 residues. TCRdb's copy holds only in-frame clones and misses some; the assay was immunoSEQ multiplex PCR. This table holds roughly 42,000 clones, about 80% found once. This chain uses TRBV9 with TRBJ2-1; 7 bases are a match to TRBD2. The sequence was obtained from a man in his 70s with urothelial cancer. The material sequenced was PBMCs, taken around atezolizumab (anti-PD-L1) treatment. CDR3 sequence: CASSVGAGVSYNEQFF. Here the CDR3 DNA reads TGTGCCAGCAGCGTAGGGGCGGGAGTATCCTACAATGAGCAGTTCTTC.